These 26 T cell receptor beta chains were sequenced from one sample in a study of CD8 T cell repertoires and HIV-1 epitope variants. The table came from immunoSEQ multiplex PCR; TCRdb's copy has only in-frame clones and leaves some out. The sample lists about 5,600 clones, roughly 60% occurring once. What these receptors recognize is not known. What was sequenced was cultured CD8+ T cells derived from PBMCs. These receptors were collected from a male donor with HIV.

The chain's CDR3 is CAIKRGRNTEAFF. Here the CDR3 DNA reads TGTGCCATTAAGAGGGGACGCAACACTGAAGCTTTCTTT. The genes are TRBV19 and TRBJ1-1; D might be TRBD1 (5 bases). The CDR3 has 13 residues. Germline lookup yields CDR1 LNHDA and CDR2 SQIVND (reference sequence). Between the trimmed V and J ends, which lost 10 bases and 2 bases, there was a span of 14 bases.

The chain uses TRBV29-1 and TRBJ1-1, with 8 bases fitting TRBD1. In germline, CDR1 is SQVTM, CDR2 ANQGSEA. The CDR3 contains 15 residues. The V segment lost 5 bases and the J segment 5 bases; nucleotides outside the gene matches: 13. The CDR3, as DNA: TGCAGCGTTAAACCACCAGGGGGCGTGAGGACTGAAGCTTTCTTT. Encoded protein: CSVKPPGGVRTEAFF.

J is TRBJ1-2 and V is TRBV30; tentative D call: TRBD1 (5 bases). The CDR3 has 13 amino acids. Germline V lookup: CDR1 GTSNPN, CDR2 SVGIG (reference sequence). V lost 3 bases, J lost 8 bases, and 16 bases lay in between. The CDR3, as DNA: TGTGCCTGGAGCCCCGGCGGGACGAGGGGCTACACCTTC. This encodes CAWSPGGTRGYTF.

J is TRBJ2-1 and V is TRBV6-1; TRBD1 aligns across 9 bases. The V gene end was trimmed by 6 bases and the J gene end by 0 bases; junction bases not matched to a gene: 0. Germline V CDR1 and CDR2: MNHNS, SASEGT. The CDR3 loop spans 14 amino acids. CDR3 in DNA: TGTGCCAGCAGGGACAGGGGCTCCTACAATGAGCAGTTCTTC. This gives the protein CASRDRGSYNEQFF.

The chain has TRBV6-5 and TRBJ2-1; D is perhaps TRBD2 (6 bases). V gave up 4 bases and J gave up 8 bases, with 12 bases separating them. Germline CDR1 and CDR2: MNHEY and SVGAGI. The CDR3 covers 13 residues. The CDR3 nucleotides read TGTGCCAGCAGTTCCCGGGACTCGGATGAGCAGTTCTTC. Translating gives CASSSRDSDEQFF.

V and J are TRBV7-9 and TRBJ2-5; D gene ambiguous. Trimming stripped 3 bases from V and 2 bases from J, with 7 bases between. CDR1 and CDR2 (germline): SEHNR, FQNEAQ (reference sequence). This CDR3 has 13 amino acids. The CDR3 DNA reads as TGTGCCAGCAGCTTGCACCTACAAGAGACCCAGTACTTC. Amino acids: CASSLHLQETQYF.

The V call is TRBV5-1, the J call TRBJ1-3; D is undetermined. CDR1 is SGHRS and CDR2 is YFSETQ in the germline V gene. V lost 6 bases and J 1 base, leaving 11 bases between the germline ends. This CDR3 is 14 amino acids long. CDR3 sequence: CASKPWGSGNTIYF. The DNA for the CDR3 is TGCGCCAGCAAGCCATGGGGTTCTGGAAACACCATATATTTT.

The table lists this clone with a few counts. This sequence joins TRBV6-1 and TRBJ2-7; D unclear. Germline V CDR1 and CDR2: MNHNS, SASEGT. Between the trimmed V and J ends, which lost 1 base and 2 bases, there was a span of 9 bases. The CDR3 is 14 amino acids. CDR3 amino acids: CASSEGAGPYEQYF. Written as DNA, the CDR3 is TGTGCCAGCAGTGAAGGAGCAGGTCCCTACGAGCAGTACTTC.

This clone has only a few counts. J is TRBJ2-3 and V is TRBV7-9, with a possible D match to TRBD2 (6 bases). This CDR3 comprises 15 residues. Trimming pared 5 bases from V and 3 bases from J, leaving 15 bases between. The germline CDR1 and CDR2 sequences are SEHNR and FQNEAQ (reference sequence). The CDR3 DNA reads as TGTGCCAGCAGCGCTCGGGACTCGGCGACAGATACGCAGTATTTT. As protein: CASSARDSATDTQYF.

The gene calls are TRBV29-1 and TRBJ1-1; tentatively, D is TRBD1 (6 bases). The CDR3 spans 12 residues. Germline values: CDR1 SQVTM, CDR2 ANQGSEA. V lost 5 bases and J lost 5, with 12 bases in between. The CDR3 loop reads CSVTGTSTEAFF. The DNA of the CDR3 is TGCAGCGTTACAGGGACCTCTACTGAAGCTTTCTTT.

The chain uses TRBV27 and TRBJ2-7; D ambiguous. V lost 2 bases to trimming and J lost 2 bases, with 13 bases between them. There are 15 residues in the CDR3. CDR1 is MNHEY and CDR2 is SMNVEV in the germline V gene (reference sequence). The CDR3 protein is CASSLEFGQAYEQYF. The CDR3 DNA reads TGTGCCAGCAGTTTAGAGTTCGGTCAGGCCTACGAGCAGTACTTC.

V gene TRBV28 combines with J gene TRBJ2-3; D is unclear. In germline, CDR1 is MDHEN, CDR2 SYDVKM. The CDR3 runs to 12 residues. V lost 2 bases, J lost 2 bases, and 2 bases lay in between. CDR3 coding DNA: TGTGCCAGCAGTTTACACACAGATACGCAGTATTTT. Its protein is CASSLHTDTQYF.

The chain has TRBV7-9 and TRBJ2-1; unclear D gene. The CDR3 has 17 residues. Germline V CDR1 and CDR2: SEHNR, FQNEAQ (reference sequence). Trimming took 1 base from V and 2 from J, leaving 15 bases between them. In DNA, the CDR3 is TGTGCCAGCAGCTTAGTTTGGCGGCCCAGCGCCTACAATGAGCAGTTCTTC. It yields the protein CASSLVWRPSAYNEQFF. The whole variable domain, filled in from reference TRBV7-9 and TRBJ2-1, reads DTGVSQNPRHKITKRGQNVTFRCDPISEHNRLYWYRQTLGQGPEFLTYFQNEAQLEKSRLLSDRFSAERPKGSFSTLEIQRTEQGDSAMYLCASSLVWRPSAYNEQFFGPGTRLTVL.

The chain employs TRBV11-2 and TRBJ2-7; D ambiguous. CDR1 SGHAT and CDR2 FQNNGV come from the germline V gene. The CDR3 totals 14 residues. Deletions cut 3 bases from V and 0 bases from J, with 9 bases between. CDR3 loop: CASSFSQSSYEQYF. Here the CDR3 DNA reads TGTGCCAGCAGCTTCTCTCAAAGCTCCTACGAGCAGTACTTC.

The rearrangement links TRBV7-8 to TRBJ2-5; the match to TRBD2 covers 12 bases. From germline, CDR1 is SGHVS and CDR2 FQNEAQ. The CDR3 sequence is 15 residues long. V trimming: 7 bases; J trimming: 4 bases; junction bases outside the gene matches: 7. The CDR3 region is CASTRTSGVRETQYF. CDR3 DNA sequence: TGTGCCAGCACCAGGACTAGCGGGGTTCGAGAGACCCAGTACTTC.

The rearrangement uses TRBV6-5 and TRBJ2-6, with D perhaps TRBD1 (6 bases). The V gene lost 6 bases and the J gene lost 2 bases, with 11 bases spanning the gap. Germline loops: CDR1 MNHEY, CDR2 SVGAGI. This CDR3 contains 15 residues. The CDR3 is CASRRQATGANVLTF. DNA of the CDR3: TGTGCCAGCAGGAGACAGGCCACTGGGGCCAACGTCCTGACTTTC.

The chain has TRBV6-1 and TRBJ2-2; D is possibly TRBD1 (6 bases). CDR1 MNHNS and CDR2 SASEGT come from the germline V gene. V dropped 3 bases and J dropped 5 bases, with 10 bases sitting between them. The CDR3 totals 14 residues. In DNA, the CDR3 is TGTGCCAGCAGTGACAAGGGGGAGACCGGGGAGCTGTTTTTT. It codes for CASSDKGETGELFF.

For the CDR3, the DNA is TGTGCCTGGAGTGGGGTGTACGAGCAGTACTTC. Protein sequence: CAWSGVYEQYF. V and J are TRBV30 and TRBJ2-7; D is unclear. Trimming took 1 base from V and 4 from J, leaving 5 bases between them. Germline V gene data show CDR1 as GTSNPN and CDR2 as SVGIG (reference sequence). This CDR3 comprises 11 residues.

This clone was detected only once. DNA of the CDR3: TGTGCCAGCAGCCGCGCGGCAGCCTCCTACGAGCAGTACTTC. It encodes CASSRAAASYEQYF. The rearrangement joins TRBV7-8 to TRBJ2-7; D gene ambiguous. V was cut by 5 bases and J by 0 bases, with 11 bases left in between. The germline CDR1 and CDR2 sequences are SGHVS and FQNEAQ. The CDR3 consists of 14 residues.

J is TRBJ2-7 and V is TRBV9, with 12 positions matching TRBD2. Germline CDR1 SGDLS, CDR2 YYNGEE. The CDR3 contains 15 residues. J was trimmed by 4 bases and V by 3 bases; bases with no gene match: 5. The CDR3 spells CASSELAGGQYEQYF. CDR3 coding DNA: TGTGCCAGCAGCGAACTAGCGGGGGGCCAGTACGAGCAGTACTTC.

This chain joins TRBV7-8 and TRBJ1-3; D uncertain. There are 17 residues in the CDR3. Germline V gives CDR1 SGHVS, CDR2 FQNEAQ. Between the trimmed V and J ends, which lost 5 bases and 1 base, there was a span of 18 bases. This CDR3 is CASSASDEGESGNTIYF. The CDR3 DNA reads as TGTGCCAGCAGCGCGTCAGATGAGGGAGAGTCTGGAAACACCATATATTTT. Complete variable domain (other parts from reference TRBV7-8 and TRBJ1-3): GAGVSQSPRYKVAKRGQDVALRCDPISGHVSLFWYQQALGQGPEFLTYFQNEAQLDKSGLPSDRFFAERPEGSVSTLKIQRTQQEDSAVYLCASSASDEGESGNTIYFGEGSWLTVV.

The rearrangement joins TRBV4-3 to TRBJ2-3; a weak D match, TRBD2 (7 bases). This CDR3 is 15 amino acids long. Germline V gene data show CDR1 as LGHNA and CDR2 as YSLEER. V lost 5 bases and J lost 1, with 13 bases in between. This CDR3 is CASSSGGGGTDTQYF. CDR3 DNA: TGCGCCAGCAGCTCGGGGGGCGGGGGCACAGATACGCAGTATTTT.

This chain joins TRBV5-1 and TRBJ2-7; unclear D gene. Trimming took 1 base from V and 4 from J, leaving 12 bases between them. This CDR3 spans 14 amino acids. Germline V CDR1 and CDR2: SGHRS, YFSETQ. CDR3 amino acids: CASSLSSYHYEQYF. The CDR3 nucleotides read TGCGCCAGCAGCTTGTCCTCTTACCATTACGAGCAGTACTTC.

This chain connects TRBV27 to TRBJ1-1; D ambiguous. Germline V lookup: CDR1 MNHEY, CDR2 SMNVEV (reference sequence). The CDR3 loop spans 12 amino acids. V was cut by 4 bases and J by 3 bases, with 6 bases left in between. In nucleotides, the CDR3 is TGTGCCAGCAGTTCCCTTTACACTGAAGCTTTCTTT. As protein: CASSSLYTEAFF.

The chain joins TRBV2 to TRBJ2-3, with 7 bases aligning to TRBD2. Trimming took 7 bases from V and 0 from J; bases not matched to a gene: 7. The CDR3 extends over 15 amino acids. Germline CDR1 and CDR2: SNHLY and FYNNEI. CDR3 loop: CASIVLAASTDTQYF. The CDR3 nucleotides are TGTGCCAGCATTGTCCTAGCGGCTAGCACAGATACGCAGTATTTT. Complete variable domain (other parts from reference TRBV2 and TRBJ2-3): EPEVTQTPSHQVTQMGQEVILRCVPISNHLYFYWYRQILGQKVEFLVSFYNNEISEKSEIFDDQFSVERPDGSNFTLKIRSTKLEDSAMYFCASIVLAASTDTQYFGPGTRLTVL.

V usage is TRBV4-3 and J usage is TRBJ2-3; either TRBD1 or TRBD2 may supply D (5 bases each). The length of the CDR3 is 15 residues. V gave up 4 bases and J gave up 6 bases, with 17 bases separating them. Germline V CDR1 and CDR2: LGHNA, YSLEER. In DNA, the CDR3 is TGCGCCAGCAGCCGGGACCCGAGGGGCGCGGATACGCAGTATTTT. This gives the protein CASSRDPRGADTQYF.